The TCR beta chain described here comes from a study of blood T cell repertoires in COVID-19 (dated by TCRdb to the early 2020s). About the study as a whole: The collaborator samples originated in the United States, Italy and Spain and spanned the acute and convalescent phases of COVID-19. The prospective study material was composed of cDNA or gDNA derived from T cells, B-cell-depleted T cells, or PBMCs. Subjects who had been exposed to COVID-19, were actively infected with it, or had recovered from it provided the deeply sampled blood TCRbeta repertoires that made up the dataset. The repertoires were released in a freely available public database intended as a resource for research on the immune response to SARS-CoV-2. The samples were drawn from the first 160 participants of the ongoing ImmuneRACE study and from more than 1,000 subjects provided by 6 global collaborators. Nearly every sample came with metadata listing a de-identified subject ID, COVID-19 status, age in years and sex. HLA class I and class II types, where available, came from metadata supplied by the sample provider rather than from assay-based typing.

What the research found in general, with its limitations: The quantity of clinical and demographic metadata differed by source and by participant and was supplied without curation.

The germline V gene provides CDR1 SGHRS and CDR2 YFSETQ. V lost 5 bases and J lost 6 bases; the stretch between them is 4 bases long. From its cysteine to its phenylalanine, the CDR3 spans 10 amino acids. The retained sequence is limited to the CDR3, 30 bases, with the frame set at the first base. TCRbeta CDR3 regions were amplified from genomic DNA by means of the immunoSEQ Assay, a bias-controlled multiplex PCR. The study's own analysis went as follows. Nucleated cell counts per sample were estimated from amplification of reference gene primers within the assay. To quantify the absolute abundance of each unique TCRbeta CDR3 rearrangement, sequence reads were collapsed and filtered. For each sample, productive Simpson clonality was calculated by taking the square root of Simpson's diversity index across productive rearrangements. TCRdb's version of the immuneACCESS table is confined to in-frame rearrangements and falls short of the full clone set. An unresolved V gene accounts for under half of the shortfall where checked; the remainder is of unknown origin. V and J calls and clone size are as listed in that table; D and trimming were resolved from the DNA. This sample gives fewer than 250,000 clones in total; roughly 86% of them show up just once. 3% to 3.5% of the sample belongs to the ten largest clones.

As regards this clone: The antigen this receptor binds is unknown. Per-base qualities were not stored, and no clone one base away is much larger.

Collaborating institutions collected whole blood in K2EDTA tubes following their own protocols. For TCRbeta analysis, collaborator samples were shipped as frozen whole blood, as isolated PBMCs, or as DNA extracted from either sample type. The rearrangement joined TRBV5-1 to TRBJ2-3, with no confident D gene call. The sample was peripheral blood. The TCR comes from a man in his 60s with acute or convalescent COVID-19. CDR3 protein: CASREDTQYF. The DNA is TGCGCCAGCAGAGAGGATACGCAGTATTTT.